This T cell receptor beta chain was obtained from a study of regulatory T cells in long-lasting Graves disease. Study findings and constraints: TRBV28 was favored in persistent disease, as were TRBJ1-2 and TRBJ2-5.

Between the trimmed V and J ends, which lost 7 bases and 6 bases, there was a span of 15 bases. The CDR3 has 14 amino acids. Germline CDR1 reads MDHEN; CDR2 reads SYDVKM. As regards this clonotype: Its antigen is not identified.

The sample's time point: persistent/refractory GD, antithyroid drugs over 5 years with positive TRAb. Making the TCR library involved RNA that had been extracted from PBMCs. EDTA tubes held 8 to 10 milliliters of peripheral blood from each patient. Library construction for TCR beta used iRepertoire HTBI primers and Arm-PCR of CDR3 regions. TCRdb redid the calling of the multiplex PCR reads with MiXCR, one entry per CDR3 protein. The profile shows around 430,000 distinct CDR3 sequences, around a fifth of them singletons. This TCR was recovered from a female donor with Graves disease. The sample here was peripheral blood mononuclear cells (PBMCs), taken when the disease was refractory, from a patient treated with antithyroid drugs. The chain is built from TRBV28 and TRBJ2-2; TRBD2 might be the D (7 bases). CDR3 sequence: CASISIGGAGELFF. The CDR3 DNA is TGTGCCAGCATTAGCATAGGGGGGGCCGGGGAGCTGTTTTTT. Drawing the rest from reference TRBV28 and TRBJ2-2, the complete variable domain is DVKVTQSSRYLVKRTGEKVFLECVQDMDHENMFWYRQDPGLGLRLIYFSYDVKMKEKGDIPEGYSVSREKKERFSLILESASTNQTSMYLCASISIGGAGELFFGEGSRLTVL.